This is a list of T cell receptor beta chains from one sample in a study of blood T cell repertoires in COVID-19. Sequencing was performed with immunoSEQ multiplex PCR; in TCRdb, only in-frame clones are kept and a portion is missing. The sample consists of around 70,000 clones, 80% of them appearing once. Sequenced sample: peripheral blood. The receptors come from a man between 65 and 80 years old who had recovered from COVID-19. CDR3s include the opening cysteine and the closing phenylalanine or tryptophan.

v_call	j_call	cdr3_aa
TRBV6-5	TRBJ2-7	CASSLGQYEQYF
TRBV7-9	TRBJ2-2	CASSLMADTGELFF
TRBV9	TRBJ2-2	CASSVGLVRTGELFF
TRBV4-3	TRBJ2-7	CASSLGVGTGVHEQYF
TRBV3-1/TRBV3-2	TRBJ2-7	CASSQEYGDEQYF
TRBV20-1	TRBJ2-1	CSASVPGQPNEQFF
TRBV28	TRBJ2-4	CASSPGGVLAKNIQYF
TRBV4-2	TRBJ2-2	CASSQGRVWGVNTGELFF
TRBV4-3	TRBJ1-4	CASQNSIGNEKLFF
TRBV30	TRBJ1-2	CAWSVRGDYGYTF
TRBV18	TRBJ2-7	CASSPPRPGSYEQYF
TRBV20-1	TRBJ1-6	CSASLGQWAYNSPLHF
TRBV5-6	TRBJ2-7	CASSLEQPSHEQYF
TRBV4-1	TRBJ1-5	CASSQDYIGGYSNQPQHF
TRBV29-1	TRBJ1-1	CSVEGGTARGAFF
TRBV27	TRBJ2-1	CASSVLGPNEQFF
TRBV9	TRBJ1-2	CASSVDGQLGYTF
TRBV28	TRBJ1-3	CASSFDSQPAGNTIYF
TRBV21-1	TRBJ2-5	CASNPNGQETQYF
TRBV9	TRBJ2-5	CASSVGLEETQYF
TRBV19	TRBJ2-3	CASSPYPSLAGARTDTQYF
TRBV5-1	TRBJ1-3	CASSDTGSGNTIYF
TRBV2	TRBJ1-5	CASSGTGVNQPQHF
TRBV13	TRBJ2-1	CASSTSFGTGIFNEQFF
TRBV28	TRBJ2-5	CASSLFGTGGLGTQYF
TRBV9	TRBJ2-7	CASSVAGGTSTYEQYF
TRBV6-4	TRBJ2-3	CASSGTSGGTDTQYF
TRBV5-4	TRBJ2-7	CASSSPGRAYEQYF
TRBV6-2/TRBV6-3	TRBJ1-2	CASSPLDREKAGGYTF
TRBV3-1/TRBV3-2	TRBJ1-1	CASSPTGGNPEAFF
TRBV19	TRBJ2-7	CASKLGTQNSYEQYF
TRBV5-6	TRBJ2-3	CASSWRLAGIDTNTQYF
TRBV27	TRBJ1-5	CASSGQGAYGQPQHF
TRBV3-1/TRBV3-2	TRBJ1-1	CASSPGQGIVFF
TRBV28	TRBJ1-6	CASSLGGGKGSPLHF